The rows below give T cell receptor beta chains drawn from one sample of a study of beta chain features in type 1 diabetes. Sequencing used immunoSEQ multiplex PCR; TCRdb keeps in-frame clones, though not all of them. The sample records roughly 730,000 clones, roughly 13% being singletons. Sequencing was carried out using naive CD4+ T cells from blood. Source of these receptors: a man aged 18 to 29 with type 1 diabetes. Each CDR3 is given with its conserved first and last residue. The D gene is left open where the match is weak. Clone sizes are given selectively: once, few, many, or a class where the clone is expanded.

few | TRBJ1-2 | TRBD1 | TRBV7-9 | TGTGCCAGCAGCCCCGGGACAGGGATCAACTATGGCTACACCTTC | CASSPGTGINYGYTF
few | TRBJ2-1 | TRBD2 | TRBV4-2 | TGTGCCAGCAGCCAAGAGTTAGCGGGATACAATGAGCAGTTCTTC | CASSQELAGYNEQFF
- | TRBJ2-7 | - | TRBV27 | TGTGCCAGCAGTTACCGCCTCTACGAGCAGTACTTC | CASSYRLYEQYF
- | TRBJ2-1 | TRBD2 | TRBV2 | TGTGCCAGCAGTGAATACCCCGGGACTAGCGGGGGGTCTGGGGGCAATGAGCAGTTCTTC | CASSEYPGTSGGSGGNEQFF
- | TRBJ2-5 | - | TRBV28 | TGTGCCAGCAGTTTAAGTCCCATGCGCCAGACCCAGTACTTC | CASSLSPMRQTQYF
- | TRBJ2-7 | - | TRBV6-1 | TGTGCCAGCAGTGACGGGGACGAGCAGTACTTC | CASSDGDEQYF
- | TRBJ2-7 | - | TRBV5-1 | TGCGCCAGCAGCCAGGGGTGGGCTTACGAGCAGTACTTC | CASSQGWAYEQYF
- | TRBJ1-1 | TRBD1 | TRBV11-2 | TGTGCCAGCAGCCCCCGGGACAGGGGAATGAACACTGAAGCTTTCTTT | CASSPRDRGMNTEAFF
few | TRBJ2-3 | TRBD1 | TRBV6-5 | TGTGCCAGCAGACCGGGACAGGTTAACACAGATACGCAGTATTTT | CASRPGQVNTDTQYF
few | TRBJ1-6 | TRBD1 | TRBV6-1 | TGTGCCAGCAGTGAAGCAGGGACAGGCAGCCACTTT | CASSEAGTGSHF
- | TRBJ2-7 | - | TRBV10-3 | TGTGCCATCAGTGAAAGGGACCTCTACGAGCAGTACTTC | CAISERDLYEQYF
- | TRBJ1-5 | - | TRBV5-8 | TGTGCCAGCAGCGGATATCCGCCGAGCAATCAGCCCCAGCATTTT | CASSGYPPSNQPQHF
- | TRBJ2-5 | TRBD1 | TRBV5-1 | TGCGCCAGCAGCGGGGGACAGGGTGGAGAGACCCAGTACTTC | CASSGGQGGETQYF